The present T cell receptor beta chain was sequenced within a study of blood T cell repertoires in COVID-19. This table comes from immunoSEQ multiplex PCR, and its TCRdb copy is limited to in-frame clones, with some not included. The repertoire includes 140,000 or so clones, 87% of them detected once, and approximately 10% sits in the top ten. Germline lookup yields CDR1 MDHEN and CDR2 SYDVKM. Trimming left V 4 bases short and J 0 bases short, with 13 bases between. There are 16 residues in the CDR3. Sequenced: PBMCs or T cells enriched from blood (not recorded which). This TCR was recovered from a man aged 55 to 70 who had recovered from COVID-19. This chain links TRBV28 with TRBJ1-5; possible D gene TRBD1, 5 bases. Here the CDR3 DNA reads TGTGCCAGCAGTTCCGGGGGACTCTATAGCAATCAGCCCCAGCATTTT. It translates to CASSSGGLYSNQPQHF.